These T cell receptor beta chains were read from a single sample in a study of blood T cell repertoires in COVID-19. Libraries were prepared by immunoSEQ multiplex PCR; TCRdb keeps only in-frame clonotypes and omits some of them. The sample consists of under 150,000 clones, almost 80% of them appearing once. The sequenced sample was PBMCs or T cells enriched from blood (not recorded which). The receptors were sampled from a woman aged 45-65 years who had recovered from COVID-19. The CDR3 runs from the conserved cysteine through the conserved F or W. D genes are given only for firm matches. Expanded clones are given a class, and other clones once, few, many or no size at all.

J	size	V	D	CDR3	DNA
TRBJ1-3	NA	TRBV30	NA	CAWSAQVGNTIYF	TGTGCCTGGAGTGCGCAGGTTGGAAACACCATATATTTT
TRBJ1-6	NA	TRBV4-1	TRBD1	CASSQTGGSPLHF	TGCGCCAGCAGCCAAACAGGGGGCAGTCCCCTCCACTTT
TRBJ1-4	NA	TRBV7-9	NA	CASSLGEGGGEKLFF	TGTGCCAGCAGCTTAGGGGAGGGAGGGGGTGAAAAACTGTTTTTT
TRBJ2-6	few	TRBV9	TRBD1	CASSVTGAGANVLTF	TGTGCCAGCAGCGTAACAGGGGCTGGGGCCAACGTCCTGACTTTC
TRBJ1-1	NA	TRBV19	NA	CASSILGRNTEAFF	TGTGCCAGTAGTATCCTCGGGAGGAACACTGAAGCTTTCTTT
TRBJ1-5	few	TRBV30	TRBD1	CAWGTGGGQPQHF	TGTGCCTGGGGGACAGGGGGCGGACAGCCCCAGCATTTT
TRBJ1-6	NA	TRBV12-2	NA	CASRLGRSCPINSPLHF	TGTGCAAGTCGCTTAGGGAGGAGCTGTCCGATTAATTCACCCCTCCACTTT
TRBJ1-2	NA	TRBV5-1	TRBD1	CASSLVIGQGRGYTF	TGCGCCAGCAGCCTGGTAATTGGACAGGGTCGAGGCTACACCTTC
TRBJ2-1	NA	TRBV7-9	TRBD2	CASSPASGGYSYNEQFF	TGTGCCAGCAGTCCAGCTAGCGGGGGGTACTCCTACAATGAGCAGTTCTTC
TRBJ1-2	NA	TRBV24-1	NA	CATSVWSNYGYTF	TGTGCCACCAGTGTATGGTCTAACTATGGCTATACCTTC
TRBJ2-7	NA	TRBV25-1	TRBD2	CASSRLAGEQYF	TGTGCCAGCAGTCGACTAGCGGGGGAGCAGTACTTC
TRBJ2-3	NA	TRBV18	NA	CASSPDTITDTQYF	TGTGCCAGCTCACCCGACACGATCACAGATACGCAGTATTTT
TRBJ2-1	NA	TRBV7-3	NA	CASSLTFGEVEQFF	TGTGCCAGCAGCTTAACGTTCGGGGAAGTTGAGCAGTTCTTC
TRBJ1-2	NA	TRBV28	TRBD1	CASSLPHPGQGGGYTF	TGTGCCAGCAGTTTACCCCACCCGGGACAGGGCGGAGGCTACACCTTC
TRBJ2-3	NA	TRBV7-9	NA	CASSLGGTDTQYF	TGTGCCAGCAGCTTGGGCGGCACAGATACGCAGTATTTT
TRBJ1-2	NA	TRBV4-2	TRBD1	CASSQDRTGVGYTF	TGTGCCAGCAGCCAAGATAGGACAGGGGTCGGCTACACCTTC
TRBJ1-3	NA	TRBV5-4	NA	CASSRTTGNTIYF	TGTGCCAGCAGTCGGACAACTGGAAACACCATATATTTT
TRBJ1-2	NA	TRBV30	NA	CAWRTEAGYGYTF	TGTGCCTGGAGGACGGAGGCTGGCTATGGCTACACCTTC
TRBJ1-5	NA	TRBV7-8	TRBD1	CASSLGDRDNQPQHF	TGTGCCAGCAGCTTAGGGGACAGGGACAATCAGCCCCAGCATTTT
TRBJ2-4	NA	TRBV18	TRBD1	CASSPETTGVGAKNIQYF	TGTGCCAGCTCCCCAGAAACGACAGGGGTGGGTGCCAAAAACATTCAGTACTTC
TRBJ2-7	NA	TRBV5-6	NA	CASSLAGHRAYEQYF	TGTGCCAGCAGCTTAGCGGGTCATCGGGCCTACGAGCAGTACTTC
TRBJ1-5	NA	TRBV6-1	NA	CASSEGTVDNQPQHF	TGTGCCAGCAGTGAAGGGACAGTAGACAATCAGCCCCAGCATTTT
TRBJ2-7	once	TRBV2	NA	CASSLGQLNYEQYF	TGTGCCAGCAGTTTGGGACAACTAAACTACGAGCAGTACTTC
TRBJ2-1	NA	TRBV6-2/TRBV6-3	NA	CASSYAVGIGNEQFF	TGTGCCAGCAGTTACGCGGTCGGGATTGGCAATGAGCAGTTCTTC
TRBJ2-1	NA	TRBV30	TRBD2	CAWSVPGGPGNEQFF	TGTGCCTGGAGTGTACCGGGAGGGCCGGGAAATGAGCAGTTCTTC
TRBJ2-3	NA	TRBV6-5	TRBD1	CASSLLTGVDTQYF	TGTGCCAGCAGTTTACTTACAGGGGTAGATACGCAGTATTTT
TRBJ1-3	NA	TRBV3-1/TRBV3-2	NA	CASSQTKSGNTIYF	TGTGCCAGCAGCCAGACAAAGTCTGGAAACACCATATATTTT
TRBJ2-1	NA	TRBV29-1	NA	CSVRFVYEQFF	TGCAGCGTCAGATTTGTGTATGAGCAGTTCTTC
TRBJ1-2	NA	TRBV9	NA	CASSASGFGYTF	TGTGCCAGCAGCGCATCGGGGTTTGGCTACACCTTC
TRBJ2-7	NA	TRBV3-1/TRBV3-2	NA	CASSPTGGYTSGEQYF	TGTGCCAGCAGCCCGACCGGGGGATATACAAGTGGAGAGCAGTACTTC
TRBJ1-1	NA	TRBV18	NA	CASSPRAPGETEAFF	TGTGCCAGCTCACCAAGGGCTCCCGGGGAGACTGAAGCTTTCTTT
TRBJ2-2	few	TRBV27	TRBD1	CASSLLGQQNTGELFF	TGTGCCAGCAGTTTGCTGGGACAGCAGAACACCGGGGAGCTGTTTTTT
TRBJ2-5	NA	TRBV20-1	NA	CSARGEETQYF	TGCAGTGCCAGGGGTGAAGAGACCCAGTACTTC
TRBJ2-1	NA	TRBV2	TRBD2	CASRAREGRWNEQFF	TGTGCCAGCAGAGCTCGGGAGGGCCGATGGAATGAGCAGTTCTTC
TRBJ1-2	NA	TRBV29-1	NA	CSVDRGPTNYGYTF	TGCAGCGTTGACAGGGGTCCCACTAACTATGGCTACACCTTC